This T cell receptor (beta chain) was identified in a study of CD8+ T cells in alopecia areata. The sequencing template was cDNA reverse transcribed from extracted RNA. Clones were sequenced by immunoSEQ multiplex PCR, and TCRdb holds only the in-frame ones, with some missing. The table includes roughly 210,000 clones, approximately 40% detected once. Treatment: oral pan-JAK inhibitor, 5-10 mg twice daily. Findings and caveats of the study: One nonresponder leaves baseline CD8+ expansion's link to response uncertain. In scalp and blood during tofacitinib, many expanded lesional clones persisted.

This clone was detected only a few times. Its antigen is as yet unknown. CDR3 length: 16 residues. Trimming removed 7 bases from V and 1 base from J, with 17 bases in between. From germline, CDR1 is MDHEN and CDR2 SYDVKM. The origin of this receptor is a human donor with alopecia areata. The source was CD4+ T cells sorted from blood, collected around week 37, from a patient treated with tofacitinib. The V call is TRBV28, the J call TRBJ2-4; D tentatively fits TRBD1 or TRBD2 (5 bases each). The CDR3 sequence is CASTRGTHTAKNIQYF. CDR3 nucleotides: TGTGCCAGCACCCGTGGGACCCACACCGCCAAAAACATTCAGTACTTC.